Each of the 23 T cell receptor beta chains below was sequenced from the same sample in a study of blood T cell repertoires in COVID-19 (dated by TCRdb to 2020 to 2021). The library was built by means of the immunoSEQ multiplex PCR assay. In TCRdb, the immuneACCESS table is reduced to in-frame sequences with V and J assigned. These tables do not hold every clone; where another copy was compared, an unresolved V gene accounts for under half, and the others remain unexplained. Counted in this sample were about 97,000 clones; around 87% of them appeared once. The top ten clones comprise more than 5% of the sample. Material for sequencing was peripheral blood. These receptors were taken from a woman aged 50 to 65 with COVID-19, enrolled during active disease.

CDR3 sequence (DNA): TGTGCCAGCAGCTCATCTAACAGGGGTAAGAATCAGCCCCAGCATTTT. Translation gives CASSSSNRGKNQPQHF. The chain uses TRBV5-6 and TRBJ1-5, with TRBD1 matching 7 bases. V lost 3 bases and J lost 4; bases outside the gene matches: 10. This CDR3 has 16 amino acids. CDR1 is SGHDT, CDR2 YYEEEE, per germline. Together with reference TRBV5-6 and TRBJ1-5, the CDR3 gives the full variable domain: DAGVTQSPTHLIKTRGQQVTLRCSPKSGHDTVSWYQQALGQGPQFIFQYYEEEERQRGNFPDRFSGHQFPNYSSELNVNALLLGDSALYLCASSSSNRGKNQPQHFGDGTRLSIL.

The chain uses TRBV15 and TRBJ2-7; TRBD1 matches 7 bases. Per the germline V gene, CDR1 is LNHNV and CDR2 is YYDKDF (reference sequence). The CDR3 totals 12 residues. The V and J ends lost 8 bases and 0 bases, in that order; junction bases with no gene match: 1. The CDR3 protein is CATGDSSYEQYF. In nucleotides, the CDR3 is TGTGCCACCGGGGACAGCTCCTACGAGCAGTACTTC.

The chain has TRBV4-1 and TRBJ2-2; 12 nucleotides match TRBD2. The CDR3 sequence is 19 residues long. V lost 0 bases and J lost 1; bases outside the gene matches: 6. Germline loops: CDR1 MGHRA, CDR2 YSYEKL. The CDR3 is CASSQDASGGAGNTGELFF. CDR3 nucleotide sequence: TGCGCCAGCAGCCAAGATGCTAGCGGGGGGGCCGGGAACACCGGGGAGCTGTTTTTT.

About this clone itself: Other DNA sequences in this sample translate to the same CDR3. The chain employs TRBV6-5 and TRBJ2-3, with 13 bases fitting TRBD2. Germline CDR1 MNHEY, CDR2 SVGAGI. The V gene end was trimmed by 0 bases and the J gene end by 3 bases; junction bases not matched to a gene: 0. The CDR3 consists of 16 residues. This CDR3 is CASSYSTSGGTDTQYF. The CDR3 DNA is TGTGCCAGCAGTTACTCGACTAGCGGGGGGACAGATACGCAGTATTTT.

Comments on this clone: This same CDR3 is encoded by further DNA sequences in the sample. The genes are TRBV7-9 and TRBJ1-4; no clear D. Trimming removed 1 base at V and 6 bases at J, with 9 bases between. The CDR3 runs to 14 residues. Looked up from germline, CDR1 is SEHNR and CDR2 is FQNEAQ (reference sequence). The CDR3 region has the DNA TGTGCCAGCAGCTTAGGACACATCGATGAAAAACTGTTTTTT. Its translation: CASSLGHIDEKLFF.

V usage is TRBV7-9 and J usage is TRBJ2-1; maybe TRBD2 (5 bases). Germline values: CDR1 SEHNR, CDR2 FQNEAQ (reference sequence). The V end lost 5 bases, the J end lost 3 bases, and 5 bases lay between the germline ends. The CDR3 sequence is 12 residues long. In DNA, the CDR3 is TGTGCCAGCAGCCGGGACTACAATGAGCAGTTCTTC. Protein sequence: CASSRDYNEQFF.

This chain joins TRBV18 and TRBJ2-7, with 8 positions matching TRBD1. The CDR3 spans 17 residues. Per germline, CDR1 KGHSH and CDR2 LQKENI. Trimming took 5 bases from V and 2 from J; bases not matched to a gene: 14. The CDR3, as DNA: TGTGCCAGCTCAGGGGAGGACCGGGACAGGAGACCCTACGAGCAGTACTTC. Its translation is CASSGEDRDRRPYEQYF.

The chain links TRBV6-5 to TRBJ2-7, with TRBD2 identical over 9 bases. CDR1 and CDR2 from the germline V gene are MNHEY and SVGAGI. Trimming cost V 5 bases and J 6 bases; bases outside gene matches: 11. The CDR3 covers 15 residues. The CDR3 is CASSTNLRGGFEQYF. CDR3 in DNA: TGTGCCAGCAGTACCAACTTGCGGGGGGGCTTCGAGCAGTACTTC.

CDR3 in amino acids: CASSLGTEWQYF. Written as DNA, the CDR3 is TGCGCCAGCAGCCTCGGGACAGAATGGCAGTATTTT. V usage is TRBV5-1 and J usage is TRBJ2-3; 7 nucleotides match TRBD1. The CDR3 covers 12 residues. V shed 4 bases, J shed 11 bases, and the junction held 7 bases outside the gene matches. Looked up from germline, CDR1 is SGHRS and CDR2 is YFSETQ. Filled out from reference TRBV5-1 and TRBJ2-3, the complete variable domain reads KAGVTQTPRYLIKTRGQQVTLSCSPISGHRSVSWYQQTPGQGLQFLFEYFSETQRNKGNFPGRFSGRQFSNSRSEMNVSTLELGDSALYLCASSLGTEWQYFGPGTRLTVL.

V usage is TRBV3-1 (or the pseudogene TRBV3-2) and J usage is TRBJ1-5; perhaps TRBD1 as D (5 bases). V lost 5 bases to trimming and J lost 1 base, with 12 bases between them. Germline CDR1 is LGHDT and CDR2 is YNNKEL (reference sequence). This CDR3 has 15 residues. CDR3 protein: CASSTAPGSNQPQHF. In DNA, the CDR3 is TGTGCCAGCAGCACTGCCCCAGGGAGCAATCAGCCCCAGCATTTT.

V usage is TRBV3-1 (or the pseudogene TRBV3-2) and J usage is TRBJ1-2; weak D call: TRBD1 (6 bases). This CDR3 region has 15 residues. Germline V CDR1 and CDR2: LGHDT, YNNKEL (reference sequence). V was clipped by 7 bases and J by 1 base, with 16 bases between them. The CDR3 coding sequence is TGTGCCAGCACCTCCGGGGACACAAATAACTATGGCTACACCTTC. Encoded protein: CASTSGDTNNYGYTF.

The chain carries TRBV3-1 (or the pseudogene TRBV3-2) and TRBJ1-1; 11 nucleotides agree with TRBD1. This CDR3 is 16 amino acids long. V lost 4 bases and J lost 1; bases outside the gene matches: 5. Germline V CDR1 and CDR2: LGHDT, YNNKEL (reference sequence). This CDR3 reads CASSPRTGGWNTEAFF. Written as DNA, the CDR3 is TGTGCCAGCAGCCCGCGGACAGGGGGCTGGAACACTGAAGCTTTCTTT.

A single count supports this clone. The V call is TRBV3-1 (or the pseudogene TRBV3-2), the J call TRBJ1-6; a possible D gene is TRBD1 (5 bases). The V and J ends lost 3 bases and 9 bases respectively, with 15 bases between them. Germline V gene sequence: CDR1 LGHDT, CDR2 YNNKEL (reference sequence). This CDR3 region has 15 residues. In nucleotides, the CDR3 is TGTGCCAGCAGCCACGGAGGGAGGGGTACTTCACCCCTCCACTTT. It yields the protein CASSHGGRGTSPLHF.

This clone was observed a single time. The gene calls are TRBV27 and TRBJ2-7; the match to TRBD1 covers 12 bases. Germline trimming cut 5 bases from V and 3 bases from J; bases unmatched to any gene: 5. Looked up from germline, CDR1 is MNHEY and CDR2 is SMNVEV (reference sequence). The CDR3 covers 15 residues. In DNA form, the CDR3 reads TGTGCCAGCAGTCTGGGACAGGGGGCTTTCTACGAGCAGTACTTC. Protein sequence: CASSLGQGAFYEQYF.

The chain recombines TRBV28 with TRBJ1-4; tentatively, D is TRBD1 (6 bases). V lost 7 bases and J lost 6, with 15 bases in between. CDR3 length equals 14 residues. Germline-derived CDR1 and CDR2 are MDHEN and SYDVKM. The CDR3 here is CASTGRGAYEKLFF. CDR3 nucleotides: TGTGCCAGCACCGGACGGGGGGCTTATGAAAAACTGTTTTTT.

CDR3: CASSFFGGVRTGELFF. The CDR3 region has the DNA TGTGCCAGCAGCTTTTTTGGGGGGGTTCGCACCGGGGAGCTGTTTTTT. This chain uses TRBV5-4 with TRBJ2-2; TRBD2 matches at 7 bases. CDR1 and CDR2 from the germline V gene are SGHNT and YYREEE (reference sequence). The V gene end was trimmed by 2 bases and the J gene end by 4 bases; junction bases not matched to a gene: 8. This CDR3 is built from 16 residues.

The rearrangement links TRBV5-1 to TRBJ1-1; possibly TRBD1 for D (6 bases). Germline assignment: CDR1 SGHRS and CDR2 YFSETQ. The V gene lost 2 bases and the J gene lost 3 bases, with 14 bases spanning the gap. This CDR3 spans 15 amino acids. The CDR3 loop is CASSFLRQADTEAFF. The CDR3 DNA sequence: TGCGCCAGCAGCTTTCTACGACAGGCCGACACTGAAGCTTTCTTT.

V gene TRBV24-1 combines with J gene TRBJ1-2; D call uncertain. Germline V CDR1 and CDR2: KGHDR, SFDVKD. The CDR3 has 14 residues. The germline V and J ends were trimmed by 3 bases and 4 bases, with 11 bases remaining between them. This CDR3 reads CATSDNTVLYGYTF. DNA for the CDR3: TGTGCCACCAGTGATAATACGGTGCTCTATGGCTACACCTTC.

The chain links TRBV9 to TRBJ2-1; 8 bases agree with TRBD2. Trimming removed 0 bases from V and 2 bases from J; junction bases left unmatched: 4. CDR1 SGDLS and CDR2 YYNGEE come from the germline V gene. The CDR3 has 16 residues. The CDR3 loop reads CASSVGQAGAYNEQFF. CDR3 in DNA: TGTGCCAGCAGCGTAGGGCAAGCGGGGGCCTACAATGAGCAGTTCTTC.

This clone was detected a few times. V gene TRBV5-1 combines with J gene TRBJ2-7; D ambiguous. Trimming took 5 bases from V and 3 from J, leaving 6 bases between them. Per the germline V gene, CDR1 is SGHRS and CDR2 is YFSETQ. The CDR3 runs to 11 residues. This chain's CDR3 is CASSSSYEQYF. CDR3 DNA sequence: TGCGCCAGCAGTTCGAGCTACGAGCAGTACTTC. Complete variable domain (other parts from reference TRBV5-1 and TRBJ2-7): KAGVTQTPRYLIKTRGQQVTLSCSPISGHRSVSWYQQTPGQGLQFLFEYFSETQRNKGNFPGRFSGRQFSNSRSEMNVSTLELGDSALYLCASSSSYEQYFGPGTRLTVT.

The V call is TRBV2, the J call TRBJ1-2; D not certain. Germline CDR1 and CDR2: SNHLY and FYNNEI. The CDR3 extends over 15 amino acids. The V gene lost 1 base and the J gene lost 4 bases, with 13 bases spanning the gap. This chain's CDR3 is CASSEGAPSFYGYTF. The CDR3, as DNA: TGTGCCAGCAGTGAAGGGGCACCGAGTTTCTATGGCTACACCTTC.

The chain links TRBV30 to TRBJ2-5; 9 positions match TRBD1. CDR1 is GTSNPN, CDR2 SVGIG, per germline (reference sequence). The V gene end was trimmed by 2 bases and the J gene end by 9 bases; junction bases not matched to a gene: 10. The CDR3 extends over 14 amino acids. The CDR3 DNA reads TGTGCCTGGAGTCCCGGGACAGGGAGAGTTGCCCAGTACTTC. The encoded protein is CAWSPGTGRVAQYF.

This sequence joins TRBV18 and TRBJ2-5; D unclear. Germline V lookup: CDR1 KGHSH, CDR2 LQKENI. V lost 4 bases to trimming and J lost 5 bases, with 5 bases between them. This CDR3 is built from 11 residues. The CDR3 sequence: CASSRRETQYF. The DNA for the CDR3 is TGTGCCAGCTCACGCCGGGAGACCCAGTACTTC.